This T cell receptor beta chain was observed in a study of T-cell reconstitution after alpha-beta-depleted transplantation in children. Preparation of the TCRbeta library was carried out with unique molecular identifiers. Via MiXCR, TCRdb re-called the PCR reads, giving one row per CDR3 protein. The sample includes around 530,000 distinct CDR3 sequences, 30% to 35% of them seen just once. This specimen consisted of PBMCs from the stem cell graft donor, obtained from the stem cell graft. This TCR derives from a human donor who donated a stem cell graft to a child with aplastic anemia.

CDR3 bases: TGTGCCAGCAGCTTAAATGGACAGAGCTCCTACGAGCAGTACTTC. This sequence encodes CASSLNGQSSYEQYF. The genes are TRBV7-9 and TRBJ2-7, with D possibly matching TRBD1 (6 bases). The CDR3 has 15 residues. The germline CDR1 and CDR2 sequences are SEHNR and FQNEAQ (reference sequence). V gave up 2 bases and J gave up 0 bases, with 11 bases separating them.